These T cell receptor beta chains were read from a single sample in a study of cytomegalovirus exposure and HLA in healthy donors. Assay used: immunoSEQ multiplex PCR; TCRdb lists only in-frame clones, some missing. Of about 150,000 clones listed, approximately 84% are singletons. The sequencing input was PBMCs. Receptors were obtained from a man younger than 45 in good health and CMV-seropositive. Each CDR3 is given with its conserved first and last residue. A D gene is named only where the DNA matches it firmly. The size of a clone is reported for some rows only, either as once, few or many, or as a class for expanded clones.

j_call d_call v_call clone_size cdr3_aa cdr3_nt
TRBJ2-7 - TRBV7-9 - CASSTGTEQYF TGTGCCAGCAGCACAGGGACCGAGCAGTACTTC
TRBJ2-3 TRBD1 TRBV5-1 - CASSLQGDEVADTQYF TGCGCCAGCAGCTTACAGGGGGACGAAGTTGCAGATACGCAGTATTTT
TRBJ1-4 - TRBV30 - CAWIGDNEKLFF TGTGCCTGGATCGGGGATAATGAAAAACTGTTTTTT
TRBJ2-4 TRBD1 TRBV5-1 - CASSVGLPGQGGIAKNIQYF TGCGCCAGCAGCGTGGGGCTTCCCGGACAGGGAGGAATAGCCAAAAACATTCAGTACTTC
TRBJ2-1 TRBD1 TRBV5-1 - CASSLGGGGHNEQFF TGCGCCAGCAGCTTGGGAGGGGGCGGCCACAATGAGCAGTTCTTC
TRBJ2-2 TRBD2 TRBV7-3 - CASSLTGGVDSNTGELFF TGTGCCAGCAGCTTAACCGGGGGGGTGGACTCGAACACCGGGGAGCTGTTTTTT
TRBJ2-5 TRBD2 TRBV9 once CASSVGDSGMFGTQYF TGTGCCAGCAGCGTAGGTGATAGCGGGATGTTCGGGACCCAGTACTTC
TRBJ1-5 - TRBV29-1 - CSARVGWNQPQHF TGCAGCGCTAGAGTAGGATGGAATCAGCCCCAGCATTTT
TRBJ2-1 TRBD2 TRBV2 - CASKRGPVPNNEQFF TGTGCCAGCAAGCGGGGCCCCGTGCCGAACAATGAGCAGTTCTTC
TRBJ1-1 - TRBV19 few CASSIALNTEAFF TGTGCCAGTAGTATAGCACTAAACACTGAAGCTTTCTTT
TRBJ1-1 TRBD1 TRBV6-5 - CASREPTGGGTEAFF TGTGCCAGCAGGGAACCGACAGGGGGGGGGACTGAAGCTTTCTTT
TRBJ2-5 TRBD1 TRBV2 - CASSTGTGGRRETQYF TGTGCCAGCAGCACAGGGACAGGGGGCAGGAGGGAGACCCAGTACTTC
TRBJ2-7 TRBD1 TRBV6-5 few CASSAWDRGGYEQYF TGTGCCAGCAGTGCGTGGGACAGGGGAGGATACGAGCAGTACTTC
TRBJ2-2 - TRBV1 few CTSSQGMSGGETGELFF TGCACCAGCAGCCAAGGGATGAGCGGGGGGGAAACCGGGGAGCTGTTTTTT
TRBJ2-1 TRBD2 TRBV7-9 - CASSDLRLAAGEQFF TGTGCCAGCAGCGACCTGAGACTAGCGGCGGGGGAGCAGTTCTTC
TRBJ2-7 - TRBV5-1 few CASSSEGSSYEQYF TGCGCCAGCAGCTCGGAGGGTAGCTCCTACGAGCAGTACTTC
TRBJ1-2 - TRBV7-8 - CASQPGGDYGYTF TGTGCCAGCCAGCCGGGAGGTGACTATGGCTACACCTTC
TRBJ2-7 TRBD1 TRBV5-4 - CASSRGQGPEQYF TGTGCCAGCAGCAGGGGACAGGGGCCCGAGCAGTACTTC
TRBJ1-2 TRBD1 TRBV5-1 - CASSEGQAYGYTF TGCGCCAGCAGCGAGGGACAGGCCTATGGCTACACCTTC
TRBJ2-4 TRBD1 TRBV18 - CASSDGTGGNIQYF TGTGCCAGCTCGGACGGGACAGGGGGCAACATTCAGTACTTC
TRBJ2-4 - TRBV28 - CASSFRRQADIQYF TGTGCCAGCAGTTTTAGGAGACAGGCGGACATTCAGTACTTC
TRBJ2-1 - TRBV5-5 - CASSLFSDSNEQFF TGTGCCAGCAGCTTGTTCTCAGATTCCAATGAGCAGTTCTTC
TRBJ2-3 - TRBV7-9 - CASSFQDTQYF TGTGCCAGCAGCTTCCAAGATACGCAGTATTTT
TRBJ1-3 TRBD1 TRBV7-6 - CASSPRGWPGNTIYF TGTGCCAGCAGCCCCAGGGGGTGGCCTGGAAACACCATATATTTT
TRBJ1-3 TRBD1 TRBV6-6 once CASSGQASGNTIYF TGTGCCAGCAGTGGACAGGCCTCGGGGAACACCATATATTTT
TRBJ1-1 - TRBV6-1 - CASSVVGQNTEAFF TGTGCCAGCAGTGTGGTAGGACAGAACACTGAAGCTTTCTTT
TRBJ2-1 - TRBV7-2 - CASSLRGQNYNEQFF TGTGCCAGCAGCCTTCGGGGACAAAACTACAATGAGCAGTTCTTC
TRBJ2-4 TRBD2 TRBV7-2 - CASSLGLGVPKNIQYF TGTGCCAGCAGCTTGGGACTAGGGGTCCCCAAAAACATTCAGTACTTC
TRBJ2-2 - TRBV7-9 - CASSSYRQGGTGELFF TGTGCCAGCAGCTCCTACCGACAGGGAGGCACCGGGGAGCTGTTTTTT
TRBJ2-7 - TRBV6-1 once CASTTHLRRPYEQYF TGTGCCAGCACCACGCACCTCCGCAGGCCCTACGAGCAGTACTTC
TRBJ2-5 TRBD2 TRBV2 - CASSEGLAGPTGETQYF TGTGCCAGCAGTGAAGGCCTAGCGGGACCCACCGGAGAGACCCAGTACTTC
TRBJ2-7 - TRBV6-5 - CASSYSIQAYEQYF TGTGCCAGCAGTTACTCTATCCAGGCCTACGAGCAGTACTTC
TRBJ1-2 - TRBV6-1 - CASSLTDNYGYTF TGTGCCAGCAGCTTGACAGACAACTATGGCTACACCTTC
TRBJ1-1 TRBD1 TRBV7-3 - CASSLTQGGFRTEAFF TGTGCCAGCAGCTTAACACAGGGGGGATTCCGCACTGAAGCTTTCTTT
TRBJ2-3 TRBD2 TRBV12-5 - CASGLGSGVTDTQYF TGTGCTAGTGGTTTGGGTAGCGGGGTCACAGATACGCAGTATTTT
TRBJ1-3 TRBD1 TRBV5-4 - CASSSRGLSGNTIYF TGTGCCAGCAGCTCCAGGGGGCTCTCTGGAAACACCATATATTTT
TRBJ1-5 TRBD1 TRBV10-3 few CAISEARQGAGSNQPQHF TGTGCCATCAGTGAGGCCAGACAGGGGGCAGGGAGCAATCAGCCCCAGCATTTT
TRBJ2-5 TRBD2 TRBV25-1 - CASSPAGGRETQYF TGTGCCAGCAGTCCAGCGGGGGGCCGGGAGACCCAGTACTTC
TRBJ1-3 - TRBV21-1 once CASTLNESSGNTIYF TGTGCCAGCACCCTAAATGAATCCTCGGGAAACACCATATATTTT
TRBJ2-1 TRBD2 TRBV10-2 - CASTRGAGGPEQFF TGCGCCAGCACCCGAGGGGCGGGAGGGCCTGAGCAGTTCTTC